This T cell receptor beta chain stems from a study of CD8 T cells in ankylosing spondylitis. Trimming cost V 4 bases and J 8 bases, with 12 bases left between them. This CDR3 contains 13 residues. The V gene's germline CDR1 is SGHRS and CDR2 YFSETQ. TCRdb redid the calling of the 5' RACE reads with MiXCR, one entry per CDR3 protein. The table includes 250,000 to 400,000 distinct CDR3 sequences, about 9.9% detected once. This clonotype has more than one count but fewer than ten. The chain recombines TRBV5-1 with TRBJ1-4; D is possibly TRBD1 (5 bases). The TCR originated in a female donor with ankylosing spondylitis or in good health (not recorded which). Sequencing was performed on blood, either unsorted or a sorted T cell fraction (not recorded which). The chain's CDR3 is CASSPGTAEKLFF. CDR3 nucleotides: TGCGCCAGCAGCCCTGGGACCGCCGAAAAACTGTTTTTT. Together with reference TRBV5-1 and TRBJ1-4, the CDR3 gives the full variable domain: KAGVTQTPRYLIKTRGQQVTLSCSPISGHRSVSWYQQTPGQGLQFLFEYFSETQRNKGNFPGRFSGRQFSNSRSEMNVSTLELGDSALYLCASSPGTAEKLFFGSGTQLSVL.